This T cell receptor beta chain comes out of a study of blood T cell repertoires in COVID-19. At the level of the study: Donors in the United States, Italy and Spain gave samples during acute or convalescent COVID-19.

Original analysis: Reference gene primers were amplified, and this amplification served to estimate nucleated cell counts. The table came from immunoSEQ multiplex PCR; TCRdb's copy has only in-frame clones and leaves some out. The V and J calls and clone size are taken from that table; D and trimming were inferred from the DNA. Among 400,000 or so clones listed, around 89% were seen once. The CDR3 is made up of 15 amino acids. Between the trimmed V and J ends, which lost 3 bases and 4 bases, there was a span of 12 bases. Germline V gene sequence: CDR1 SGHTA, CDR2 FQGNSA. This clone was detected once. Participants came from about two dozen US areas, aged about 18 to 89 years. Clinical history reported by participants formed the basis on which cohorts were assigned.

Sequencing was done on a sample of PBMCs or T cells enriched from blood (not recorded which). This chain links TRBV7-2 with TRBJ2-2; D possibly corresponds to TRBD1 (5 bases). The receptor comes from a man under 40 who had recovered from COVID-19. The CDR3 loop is CASSFGRTSTGELFF. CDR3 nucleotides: TGTGCCAGCAGCTTTGGTAGGACATCCACCGGGGAGCTGTTTTTT.